Each of the 19 T cell receptor beta chains below was sequenced from the same sample in a study of PD-1 blockade in classical Hodgkin lymphoma. Time point defined: cycle 4 day 1 (C4D1), after six to seven weeks of nivolumab. Each and every patient relapsed after autologous stem cell transplantation, and patients got differing brentuximab vedotin exposure. Researchers used magnetic negative selection to pull out pure CD4+ T cells from thawed PBMCs. The data were produced by immunoSEQ multiplex PCR, yet TCRdb's version contains in-frame clones alone and is incomplete. The table lists 25,000 to 35,000 clones, around 84% of them singletons. This sample comprised CD4+ T cells from blood, obtained before the fourth cycle of nivolumab. These receptors all come from a human donor with classical Hodgkin lymphoma.

This clone was detected a few times. This rearrangement joins TRBV18 to TRBJ1-6; unclear D gene. CDR1 is KGHSH, CDR2 LQKENI, per germline. There are 14 residues in the CDR3. V lost 3 bases and J 7 bases, leaving 10 bases between the germline ends. CDR3 bases: TGTGCCAGCTCACCGTCTGGGGAAAATTCACCCCTCCACTTT. It yields the protein CASSPSGENSPLHF.

This chain connects TRBV7-8 to TRBJ2-7; 8 bases match TRBD1. CDR3 length equals 14 residues. The J segment lost 3 bases and the V segment lost 5 bases, leaving 6 bases of the junction unmatched. In germline, CDR1 is SGHVS, CDR2 FQNEAQ. The DNA for the CDR3 is TGTGCCAGCAGCCGAGACAGGGGCAGCTACGAGCAGTACTTC. It specifies CASSRDRGSYEQYF.

The chain joins TRBV14 to TRBJ1-2; the match to TRBD1 covers 10 bases. Germline CDR1 reads SGHDN; CDR2 reads FVKESK. V shed 4 bases, J shed 7 bases, and the junction held 3 bases outside the gene matches. This CDR3 is 13 amino acids long. CDR3 bases: TGTGCCAGCAGCCGGACAGGGGGAGGTGGCTACACCTTC. As protein: CASSRTGGGGYTF.

This clone was detected once. This chain connects TRBV9 to TRBJ2-2; 10 nucleotides agree with TRBD1. Germline V gives CDR1 SGDLS, CDR2 YYNGEE. Trimming cost V 4 bases and J 1 base; bases outside gene matches: 4. The CDR3 covers 16 residues. The CDR3 DNA reads as TGTGCCAGCAGCTTGGGACAGGGGTTGAACACCGGGGAGCTGTTTTTT. The encoded protein is CASSLGQGLNTGELFF.

The CDR3 here is CASSQPTGNNYGYTF. As DNA, the CDR3 is TGCGCCAGCAGCCAACCAACAGGGAACAACTATGGCTACACCTTC. The rearrangement links TRBV4-1 to TRBJ1-2; TRBD1 might be the D (6 bases). The CDR3 has 15 amino acids. Trimming removed 2 bases at V and 2 bases at J, with 12 bases between. Germline loops: CDR1 MGHRA, CDR2 YSYEKL.

The chain employs TRBV7-9 and TRBJ2-5; perhaps TRBD2 as D (6 bases). Trimming stripped 5 bases from V and 11 bases from J, with 21 bases between. Germline CDR1 and CDR2: SEHNR and FQNEAQ (reference sequence). CDR3 size: 14 residues. The CDR3: CASSLRGTSGPQYF. The CDR3 DNA follows: TGTGCCAGCAGCCTCCGGGGGACCTCGGGGCCTCAGTACTTC.

The J gene is TRBJ1-2, the V gene TRBV30; 11 positions agree with TRBD1. J gave up 1 base and V 8 bases, and 12 bases lay outside the gene matches. The CDR3 extends over 16 amino acids. Germline loops: CDR1 GTSNPN, CDR2 SVGIG (reference sequence). The CDR3 sequence: CARTRDRGTVNYGYTF. The CDR3 nucleotides read TGTGCCCGGACCCGGGACAGGGGGACCGTTAACTATGGCTACACCTTC.

The genes are TRBV6-4 and TRBJ1-1, with TRBD1 as a possible D gene (6 bases). The CDR3 consists of 13 residues. Trimming took 6 bases from V and 12 from J, leaving 20 bases between them. Germline CDR1 MRHNA, CDR2 SNTAGT. The CDR3 loop reads CASRAGEGLATFF. CDR3 DNA sequence: TGTGCCAGCAGAGCAGGGGAGGGGCTCGCTACTTTCTTT.

About this clone itself: In this CDR3 the conserved last residue, phenylalanine or tryptophan, is missing, so a read error is likely. The DNA is left out, because the CDR3 cannot be placed on it with certainty; the CDR3 is given as TCRdb lists it. The gene calls are TRBV30 and TRBJ1-2; TRBD1 was called by the table and not checked on the DNA. The CDR3 extends over 11 residues, inclusive of both ends. Looked up from germline, CDR1 is GTSNPN and CDR2 is SVGIG (reference sequence). This chain's CDR3 is CAWRQWGLQGT.

This chain connects TRBV29-1 to TRBJ1-2; D ambiguous. This CDR3 spans 13 amino acids. V dropped 4 bases and J dropped 4 bases, with 13 bases sitting between them. Germline V gives CDR1 SQVTM, CDR2 ANQGSEA. This CDR3 reads CSVARVESYGYTF. The CDR3 coding sequence is TGCAGCGTTGCGAGGGTTGAGAGCTATGGCTACACCTTC.

This chain links TRBV18 with TRBJ1-2; D may be TRBD1 (6 bases). Germline values: CDR1 KGHSH, CDR2 LQKENI. Trimming left V 6 bases short and J 8 bases short, with 16 bases between. CDR3 length equals 13 residues. CDR3 nucleotide sequence: TGTGCCAGCTCCCTCCGGGGGGGCAACGGCTACACCTTC. This encodes CASSLRGGNGYTF. Using reference TRBV18 and TRBJ1-2 for the parts outside the CDR3, the full variable domain is NAGVMQNPRHLVRRRGQEARLRCSPMKGHSHVYWYRQLPEEGLKFMVYLQKENIIDESGMPKERFSAEFPKEGPSILRIQQVVRGDSAAYFCASSLRGGNGYTFGSGTRLTVV.

This clone was seen a handful of times. The chain couples TRBV2 to TRBJ1-2; 12 bases fit TRBD1. Germline assignment: CDR1 SNHLY and CDR2 FYNNEI. The CDR3 sequence is 16 residues long. Trimming removed 4 bases from V and 7 bases from J; junction bases left unmatched: 10. CDR3 region: CASSVWDRGLRGGYTF. The CDR3 bases are TGTGCCAGCAGTGTCTGGGACAGGGGGCTTCGAGGTGGCTACACCTTC.

J is TRBJ1-1 and V is TRBV29-1, with D perhaps TRBD1 (5 bases). Germline CDR1 is SQVTM and CDR2 is ANQGSEA. Trimming removed 8 bases at V and 2 bases at J, with 15 bases between. CDR3 size: 13 residues. The CDR3 DNA follows: TGCAGCCCCAGGGAGCAACCCAACACTGAAGCTTTCTTT. It specifies CSPREQPNTEAFF. Full variable domain (remainder filled in from reference TRBV29-1 and TRBJ1-1): SAVISQKPSRDICQRGTSLTIQCQVDSQVTMMFWYRQQPGQSLTLIATANQGSEATYESGFVIDKFPISRPNLTFSTLTVSNMSPEDSSIYLCSPREQPNTEAFFGQGTRLTVV.

V and J are TRBV19 and TRBJ1-1; D ambiguous. The length of the CDR3 is 13 residues. Trimming took 5 bases from V and 0 from J, leaving 7 bases between them. From germline, CDR1 is LNHDA and CDR2 SQIVND (reference sequence). The CDR3 reads CASSPQLNTEAFF. CDR3 DNA: TGTGCCAGTAGTCCACAACTGAACACTGAAGCTTTCTTT.

The chain couples TRBV4-3 to TRBJ1-2; TRBD1 might be the D (5 bases). The CDR3 loop spans 15 amino acids. Per the germline V gene, CDR1 is LGHNA and CDR2 is YSLEER. V lost 0 bases and J lost 7, with 15 bases in between. CDR3 DNA: TGCGCCAGCAGCCAAGAAGCCGGGGCGAGGGGTGGCTACACCTTC. It translates to CASSQEAGARGGYTF.

This sequence joins TRBV18 and TRBJ2-3; D call uncertain. Germline values: CDR1 KGHSH, CDR2 LQKENI. This CDR3 spans 12 amino acids. The V and J ends lost 2 bases and 5 bases respectively, with 5 bases between them. This CDR3 reads CASSPAGDTQYF. The DNA of the CDR3 is TGTGCCAGCTCACCAGCTGGAGATACGCAGTATTTT.

This clone showed up just a few times. This chain connects TRBV7-8 to TRBJ2-3; D is undetermined. The germline V gene has CDR1 SGHVS and CDR2 FQNEAQ. The CDR3 runs to 16 residues. V dropped 1 base and J dropped 2 bases, with 13 bases sitting between them. The CDR3 nucleotides are TGTGCCAGCAGCTTAGTAAGGGTTGAGGACACAGATACGCAGTATTTT. Its translation: CASSLVRVEDTDTQYF.

V is TRBV27 and J is TRBJ1-4, with D possibly matching TRBD1 (6 bases). Per germline, CDR1 MNHEY and CDR2 SMNVEV (reference sequence). V lost 0 bases and J 4 bases, leaving 9 bases between the germline ends. CDR3 length: 15 residues. CDR3 nucleotides: TGTGCCAGCAGTTTATCTCGCAGGGGTAATGAAAAACTGTTTTTT. Translated: CASSLSRRGNEKLFF.

The chain couples TRBV19 to TRBJ1-1; D unresolved. Trimming removed 1 base from V and 10 bases from J, with 10 bases in between. The germline V gene encodes CDR1 LNHDA and CDR2 SQIVND (reference sequence). The CDR3 consists of 12 residues. DNA of the CDR3: TGTGCCAGTAGTATAGGGGATCAGACAGCTTTCTTT. Protein sequence: CASSIGDQTAFF.